Below, 13 T cell receptor beta chains from the same sample are listed, as sequenced in a study of human T cells and chemical hapten exposure. Using its own MiXCR run on the RACE reads, TCRdb lists one record per CDR3 protein. Here the sample spans about 190,000 distinct CDR3 sequences, 20% to 25% being singletons. As to time point: patch test 3, about 24 weeks after DPC sensitization. The treatment was: therapeutic diphenylcyclopropenone sensitization with weekly scalp DPC. Sequenced material: whole blood, taken in connection with sensitization to the hapten diphenylcyclopropenone (DPC). These receptors originate from a woman aged 40 to 50 with alopecia areata. Some clones in this sample may be carry-over from other donors' samples.

This clonotype was found a few times. V usage is TRBV28 and J usage is TRBJ2-1; 10 bases are shared with TRBD2. Germline V gives CDR1 MDHEN, CDR2 SYDVKM. The V and J ends lost 1 base and 9 bases, in that order; junction bases with no gene match: 9. There are 16 residues in the CDR3. As DNA, the CDR3 is TGTGCCAGCAGTTTATCTCCTAGCGGGAGAGTTGGTGAGCAGTTCTTC. Its protein is CASSLSPSGRVGEQFF.

Regarding this clonotype: This may come from a read error, since a much larger clone is one base off. This chain connects TRBV7-2 to TRBJ2-5, with 7 bases matching TRBD2. The CDR3 runs 15 residues. The V gene end was trimmed by 5 bases and the J gene end by 5 bases; junction bases not matched to a gene: 11. CDR1 is SGHTA, CDR2 FQGNSA, per germline. The CDR3 loop is CASSLSSGGRETQYF. CDR3 bases: TGTGCCAGCAGCCTTTCTAGCGGAGGACGGGAGACCCAGTACTTC. The whole variable domain, remainder taken from reference TRBV7-2 and TRBJ2-5, is GAGVSQSPSNKVTEKGKDVELRCDPISGHTALYWYRQSLGQGLEFLIYFQGNSAPDKSGLPSDRFSAERTGGSVSTLTIQRTQQEDSAVYLCASSLSSGGRETQYFGPGTRLLVL.

The V call is TRBV4-1, the J call TRBJ1-1, with D possibly matching TRBD1 (5 bases). Germline-derived CDR1 and CDR2 are MGHRA and YSYEKL. Trimming removed 2 bases at V and 6 bases at J, with 10 bases between. CDR3 length: 13 amino acids. CDR3 residues: CASSQPMGAEAFF. The CDR3 nucleotides are TGCGCCAGCAGCCAACCCATGGGGGCTGAAGCTTTCTTT.

J is TRBJ1-6 and V is TRBV7-9; D not certain. Germline V gene data show CDR1 as SEHNR and CDR2 as FQNEAQ (reference sequence). The V gene lost 4 bases and the J gene lost 15 bases, with 13 bases spanning the gap. There are 12 residues in the CDR3. The CDR3 bases are TGTGCCAGCAGCTCCACGTCTTCTCACCTCCACTTT. It codes for CASSSTSSHLHF.

This clonotype was recorded a few times. CDR3 in amino acids: CASSPPGRLFETQYF. Written as DNA, the CDR3 is TGTGCCAGCAGCCCTCCTGGCAGATTATTCGAGACCCAGTACTTC. V and J are TRBV7-9 and TRBJ2-5, with D unresolved. Germline CDR1 is SEHNR and CDR2 is FQNEAQ (reference sequence). With 5 bases removed from V and 5 bases from J, the gap between germline ends came to 18 bases. The CDR3 has 15 amino acids.

In this sample, this clonotype turned up a few times. This rearrangement joins TRBV20-1 to TRBJ2-3; a possible D gene is TRBD2 (6 bases). The CDR3 loop spans 16 amino acids. The ends were cut back, 0 bases at V and 0 bases at J, with 13 bases in the middle. Looked up from germline, CDR1 is DFQATT and CDR2 is SNEGSKA (reference sequence). CDR3 sequence (DNA): TGCAGTGCTAGAGATTCGAGGAGGGCTAGCACAGATACGCAGTATTTT. Its translation: CSARDSRRASTDTQYF.

This clonotype was observed at least ten times. The rearrangement joins TRBV7-3 to TRBJ1-1, with TRBD1 identical over 7 bases. CDR1 is SGHTA, CDR2 FQGTGA, per germline. Germline trimming cut 1 base from V and 5 bases from J; bases unmatched to any gene: 4. The CDR3 sequence is 14 residues long. For the CDR3, the DNA is TGTGCCAGCAGCTTAAATCAGGGGGTGACTGAAGCTTTCTTT. Translation: CASSLNQGVTEAFF.

Only a few counts were recorded for this clonotype. This chain joins TRBV7-2 and TRBJ2-7; 15 nucleotides align to TRBD2. This CDR3 is 16 amino acids long. The junction had 10 bases not matched to a gene; V was cut back by 3 bases and J by 10 bases. Germline values: CDR1 SGHTA, CDR2 FQGNSA. CDR3 sequence (DNA): TGTGCCAGCAGCTTGGATGGGACTAGCGGGAGGAATCAACAGTACTTC. Residues: CASSLDGTSGRNQQYF.

There are a few counts of this clonotype. This chain uses TRBV4-3 with TRBJ1-3; D unresolved. There are 14 residues in the CDR3. V was clipped by 0 bases and J by 3 bases, with 6 bases between them. Germline-derived CDR1 and CDR2 are LGHNA and YSLEER. This CDR3 reads CASSQESGGNTIYF. CDR3 DNA: TGCGCCAGCAGCCAAGAGAGTGGTGGAAACACCATATATTTT.

This clonotype has a handful of counts. V usage is TRBV24-1 and J usage is TRBJ2-2, with D possibly being TRBD2 (6 bases). Trimming removed 3 bases at V and 6 bases at J, with 16 bases between. The germline V gene has CDR1 KGHDR and CDR2 SFDVKD. The CDR3 totals 16 residues. In DNA form, the CDR3 reads TGTGCCACCAGTGATGCGGGACGCCCCACCGCCGGGGAGCTGTTTTTT. This translates into CATSDAGRPTAGELFF.

This clonotype appeared a few times. The chain recombines TRBV5-6 with TRBJ2-7, with TRBD1 matching over 9 bases. With 4 bases clipped from V and 5 bases from J, the junction kept 7 bases outside the gene matches. Germline V gives CDR1 SGHDT, CDR2 YYEEEE. The CDR3 length is 14 residues. CDR3 region: CASSPGQGLHEQYF. Here the CDR3 DNA reads TGTGCCAGCAGCCCGGGACAGGGTCTCCACGAGCAGTACTTC. The variable domain in full, completed from reference TRBV5-6 and TRBJ2-7, reads DAGVTQSPTHLIKTRGQQVTLRCSPKSGHDTVSWYQQALGQGPQFIFQYYEEEERQRGNFPDRFSGHQFPNYSSELNVNALLLGDSALYLCASSPGQGLHEQYFGPGTRLTVT.

This clonotype was detected ten times or more. This sequence joins TRBV7-2 and TRBJ2-2, with 7 nucleotides matching TRBD1. Trimming took 2 bases from V and 8 from J; bases not matched to a gene: 8. This CDR3 has 15 amino acids. Per the germline V gene, CDR1 is SGHTA and CDR2 is FQGNSA. The CDR3 loop reads CASSLRSQGDGELFF. The CDR3 DNA follows: TGTGCCAGCAGCTTAAGGTCTCAGGGGGATGGGGAGCTGTTTTTT.

The rearrangement uses TRBV20-1 and TRBJ1-1, with 8 nucleotides matching TRBD1. Losses at the gene ends were 3 bases for V and 3 bases for J; bases not matched to a gene: 12. This CDR3 comprises 16 residues. CDR1 and CDR2 from the germline V gene are DFQATT and SNEGSKA (reference sequence). CDR3 loop: CSARAGQGAGDTEAFF. DNA of the CDR3: TGCAGTGCTAGGGCCGGGCAGGGGGCGGGGGACACTGAAGCTTTCTTT.